The 29 T cell receptor beta chains reported below all come from one sample, sequenced in a study of read filtering for tumor transcriptome and immune sequencing. Molecular barcoded adaptors covering alpha/delta and beta/gamma chains were used on 400 ng RNA. TCRdb passed the reads through MiXCR, listing each CDR3 protein once. The sample has roughly 130,000 distinct CDR3 sequences; about an eighth are singletons. The sample was a population of CD138-negative cells sorted from bone marrow. These receptors were obtained from a donor aged 40 or older with multiple myeloma.

This clonotype was observed many times. This chain connects TRBV15 to TRBJ1-1; D call uncertain. This CDR3 is 16 amino acids long. From germline, CDR1 is LNHNV and CDR2 YYDKDF (reference sequence). Trimming cost V 0 bases and J 1 base, with 12 bases left between them. The CDR3 protein is CATSRDPGDENTEAFF. The CDR3 region has the DNA TGTGCCACCAGCAGAGATCCCGGGGATGAGAACACTGAAGCTTTCTTT.

A remark on this clonotype: A single base separates this from a much larger clone, so it may be a read error. This rearrangement joins TRBV5-1 to TRBJ2-7; 7 nucleotides agree with TRBD1. V gave up 4 bases and J gave up 7 bases; unmatched junction bases: 8. Germline CDR1 and CDR2: SGHRS and YFSETQ. The CDR3 extends over 13 amino acids. CDR3 region: CASSPGQEREQYF. The DNA for the CDR3 is TGCGCCAGCAGCCCCGGACAGGAGAGGGAGCAGTACTTC.

The V gene is TRBV5-6, the J gene TRBJ2-5; TRBD2 aligns across 8 bases. V was clipped by 1 base and J by 1 base; unmatched bases: 6. From germline, CDR1 is SGHDT and CDR2 YYEEEE. CDR3 length: 16 amino acids. The CDR3 protein is CASSLPWRGAQETQYF. The CDR3 DNA follows: TGTGCCAGCAGCTTGCCTTGGCGGGGGGCCCAAGAGACCCAGTACTTC.

The chain combines TRBV7-8 with TRBJ2-2; no definite D call. Germline CDR1 and CDR2: SGHVS and FQNEAQ. V lost 5 bases and J lost 4, with 11 bases in between. The CDR3 sequence is 14 residues long. The chain's CDR3 is CASSRRSGTGELFF. CDR3 nucleotides: TGTGCCAGCAGCCGCCGGTCGGGCACCGGGGAGCTGTTTTTT.

The sample holds many counts of this clonotype. The chain joins TRBV20-1 to TRBJ1-5; 7 nucleotides agree with TRBD1. CDR1 is DFQATT, CDR2 SNEGSKA, per germline (reference sequence). CDR3 length: 13 amino acids. J was trimmed by 3 bases and V by 6 bases; bases with no gene match: 5. The CDR3 here is CSAGQRSNQPQHF. CDR3 DNA sequence: TGCAGTGCGGGACAGCGTTCCAATCAGCCCCAGCATTTT.

This clonotype appeared many times. This chain links TRBV20-1 with TRBJ2-3; the D is unclear. Trimming took 3 bases from V and 2 from J, leaving 9 bases between them. CDR3 length: 13 residues. Germline CDR1 DFQATT, CDR2 SNEGSKA (reference sequence). The CDR3, as DNA: TGCAGTGCTAGCCCTTTCCCCACAGATACGCAGTATTTT. As protein: CSASPFPTDTQYF.

This clonotype was seen at least ten times. The chain employs TRBV10-3 and TRBJ2-5, with D tentatively TRBD1 (5 bases). V dropped 6 bases and J dropped 1 base, with 9 bases sitting between them. The CDR3 totals 13 residues. Germline V lookup: CDR1 ENHRY, CDR2 SYGVKD. CDR3 coding DNA: TGTGCCATCAGGGACAATTCCCAAGAGACCCAGTACTTC. Its translation is CAIRDNSQETQYF.

This clonotype has more than one count but fewer than ten. The chain employs TRBV5-1 and TRBJ2-1; the D gene is possibly TRBD1 (6 bases). This CDR3 comprises 15 residues. V shed 0 bases and J shed 3 bases, with 10 bases lying between them. Germline values: CDR1 SGHRS, CDR2 YFSETQ. CDR3 nucleotide sequence: TGCGCCAGCAGCTTGGGGACAGCCAACTACAATGAGCAGTTCTTC. This sequence encodes CASSLGTANYNEQFF.

This clonotype was counted ten times or more. The J gene is TRBJ2-5, the V gene TRBV7-8, with D hard to call. This CDR3 is 13 amino acids long. Germline CDR1 reads SGHVS; CDR2 reads FQNEAQ. Trimming cost V 1 base and J 2 bases, with 5 bases left between them. CDR3 loop: CASSLDRQETQYF. The DNA of the CDR3 is TGTGCCAGCAGCTTAGACAGACAAGAGACCCAGTACTTC. Full variable domain (remainder filled in from reference TRBV7-8 and TRBJ2-5): GAGVSQSPRYKVAKRGQDVALRCDPISGHVSLFWYQQALGQGPEFLTYFQNEAQLDKSGLPSDRFFAERPEGSVSTLKIQRTQQEDSAVYLCASSLDRQETQYFGPGTRLLVL.

This clonotype was recorded many times. The rearrangement joins TRBV5-1 to TRBJ2-1, with D maybe TRBD1 (6 bases). The V gene lost 1 base and the J gene lost 10 bases, with 15 bases spanning the gap. Germline lookup yields CDR1 SGHRS and CDR2 YFSETQ. The CDR3 runs 14 residues. CDR3 DNA: TGCGCCAGCAGCTTGAGGACGGGACAAGGAGAGCAGTTCTTC. It yields the protein CASSLRTGQGEQFF. Full variable domain (remainder filled in from reference TRBV5-1 and TRBJ2-1): KAGVTQTPRYLIKTRGQQVTLSCSPISGHRSVSWYQQTPGQGLQFLFEYFSETQRNKGNFPGRFSGRQFSNSRSEMNVSTLELGDSALYLCASSLRTGQGEQFFGPGTRLTVL.

There are many counts of this clonotype. The genes are TRBV6-5 and TRBJ1-1, with D unclear. Trimming pared 5 bases from V and 0 bases from J, leaving 10 bases between. The CDR3 extends over 14 amino acids. Germline V gene data show CDR1 as MNHEY and CDR2 as SVGAGI. The CDR3 is CASSRNTLNTEAFF. CDR3 nucleotides: TGTGCCAGCAGTAGAAATACATTGAACACTGAAGCTTTCTTT.

This clonotype was recorded many times. The gene calls are TRBV9 and TRBJ2-1, with D possibly matching TRBD2 (6 bases). CDR3 length: 15 amino acids. The germline V gene encodes CDR1 SGDLS and CDR2 YYNGEE. The V gene lost 0 bases and the J gene lost 6 bases, with 13 bases spanning the gap. The DNA for the CDR3 is TGTGCCAGCAGCGTAGCGTCGACCGGGGGCAATGAGCAGTTCTTC. It encodes CASSVASTGGNEQFF.

This clonotype was counted many times. This sequence joins TRBV2 and TRBJ1-1, with D possibly matching TRBD1 (5 bases). V lost 8 bases, J lost 5 bases, and 12 bases lay in between. Germline values: CDR1 SNHLY, CDR2 FYNNEI. This CDR3 region has 12 residues. CDR3 coding DNA: TGTGCCAGCCAAAAGGGGTTAACTGAAGCTTTCTTT. Encoded protein: CASQKGLTEAFF.

This clonotype was seen repeatedly, ten times or more. V is TRBV11-2 and J is TRBJ1-1, with a possible D match to TRBD1 (6 bases). CDR1 is SGHAT, CDR2 FQNNGV, per germline. Trimming pared 5 bases from V and 4 bases from J, leaving 11 bases between. The CDR3 has 13 residues. CDR3 sequence (DNA): TGTGCCAGCAGCCGGGGGGGCGTCACTGAAGCTTTCTTT. Its translation is CASSRGGVTEAFF.

This clonotype has ten or more counts. The V and J genes are TRBV12-3 or TRBV12-4 and TRBJ2-1, with 11 bases aligning to TRBD1. V was clipped by 5 bases and J by 6 bases; unmatched bases: 6. CDR3 length equals 15 residues. Here the CDR3 reads CASSPGTGGSNEQFF. In DNA form, the CDR3 reads TGTGCCAGCAGTCCCGGGACAGGGGGTAGCAATGAGCAGTTCTTC.

This clonotype appeared a few times. The chain employs TRBV4-1 and TRBJ2-2; 8 bases agree with TRBD2. J gave up 1 base and V 1 base, and 2 bases lay outside the gene matches. CDR3 length equals 16 residues. Germline assignment: CDR1 MGHRA and CDR2 YSYEKL. CDR3 amino acids: CASSQASGGNTGELFF. In DNA, the CDR3 is TGCGCCAGCAGCCAAGCAAGCGGGGGGAACACCGGGGAGCTGTTTTTT.

The table lists this clonotype with many counts. The V call is TRBV4-1, the J call TRBJ2-7; TRBD2 matches 7 bases. Germline V lookup: CDR1 MGHRA, CDR2 YSYEKL. V dropped 3 bases and J dropped 6; count of bases not matched to a gene: 14. There are 16 residues in the CDR3. Here the CDR3 DNA reads TGCGCCAGCAGCCAGTCTAGCGGACTGGGGTACAGCGAGCAGTACTTC. This codes for CASSQSSGLGYSEQYF.

This clonotype was observed a handful of times. CDR3 sequence: CASSQATGGGQETQYF. The DNA of the CDR3 is TGCGCCAGCAGCCAAGCGACAGGGGGCGGCCAAGAGACCCAGTACTTC. The rearrangement joins TRBV4-1 to TRBJ2-5, with 10 bases fitting TRBD1. Unmatched junction bases numbered 3, after V lost 1 base and J lost 1 base. Germline values: CDR1 MGHRA, CDR2 YSYEKL. The CDR3 loop spans 16 amino acids.

As concerns this clonotype: A much larger clone lies one base from this, so it may be a read error. The rearrangement uses TRBV7-9 and TRBJ2-5, with 9 nucleotides matching TRBD2. Germline CDR1 is SEHNR and CDR2 is FQNEAQ (reference sequence). The CDR3 runs 15 residues. CDR3 protein: CAGSLPAGGRETQYF. The CDR3, as DNA: TGTGCCGGCAGCCTCCCAGCGGGGGGCCGGGAGACCCAGTACTTC.

This clonotype was picked up many times. The chain joins TRBV2 to TRBJ2-2; tentatively, D is TRBD2 (5 bases). This CDR3 has 14 residues. The V and J ends lost 1 base and 3 bases respectively, with 6 bases between them. Germline V gene lookup returns CDR1 SNHLY and CDR2 FYNNEI. This CDR3 reads CASSEEADTGELFF. The CDR3 nucleotides read TGTGCCAGCAGTGAAGAAGCGGACACCGGGGAGCTGTTTTTT.

This clonotype showed up many times. This chain joins TRBV3-1 and TRBJ1-5; D possibly corresponds to TRBD1 (5 bases). This CDR3 spans 14 amino acids. From germline, CDR1 is LGHDT and CDR2 YNNKEL (reference sequence). V was pared by 3 bases and J by 4 bases, with 10 bases between. The CDR3 nucleotides are TGTGCCAGCAGCCAGGGGGGGAGTAATCAGCCCCAGCATTTT. It yields the protein CASSQGGSNQPQHF.

This clonotype came up many times. The CDR3 DNA reads as TGTGCCAGCAGCTTGACAGGGGACAATCAGCCCCAGCATTTT. It codes for CASSLTGDNQPQHF. V and J are TRBV7-8 and TRBJ1-5; 8 positions agree with TRBD1. V gave up 3 bases and J gave up 3 bases; unmatched junction bases: 1. CDR1 is SGHVS, CDR2 FQNEAQ, per germline. The CDR3 runs 14 residues. Variable domain in full (rest from reference TRBV7-8 and TRBJ1-5): GAGVSQSPRYKVAKRGQDVALRCDPISGHVSLFWYQQALGQGPEFLTYFQNEAQLDKSGLPSDRFFAERPEGSVSTLKIQRTQQEDSAVYLCASSLTGDNQPQHFGDGTRLSIL.

Ten or more counts support this clonotype. This chain links TRBV24-1 with TRBJ2-2; maybe TRBD1 (6 bases). The CDR3 runs 15 residues. V was trimmed by 4 bases and J by 3 bases, leaving 11 bases between them. Germline CDR1 reads KGHDR; CDR2 reads SFDVKD. The CDR3 sequence: CATSDPTGYTGELFF. The CDR3 DNA is TGTGCCACCAGTGACCCAACAGGGTACACCGGGGAGCTGTTTTTT.

On this clonotype: With a much larger clone just one base away, this may be a read error. The chain is built from TRBV10-3 and TRBJ1-5; D remains unclear. V was clipped by 5 bases and J by 1 base, with 6 bases between them. Germline V gene data show CDR1 as ENHRY and CDR2 as SYGVKD. The CDR3 consists of 13 residues. The DNA for the CDR3 is TGTGCCATCAGTTGGGGAAGCAATCAGCCCCAGCATTTT. It codes for CAISWGSNQPQHF.

This clonotype was counted many times. V usage is TRBV7-6 and J usage is TRBJ1-2; TRBD1 might be the D (6 bases). V was trimmed by 5 bases and J by 8 bases, leaving 24 bases between them. Germline CDR1 reads SGHVS; CDR2 reads FNYEAQ. The CDR3 length is 16 residues. CDR3 residues: CASSATAGGVGSGYTF. The CDR3 DNA sequence: TGTGCCAGCAGCGCCACGGCGGGGGGCGTTGGCAGCGGCTACACCTTC. Filled out from reference TRBV7-6 and TRBJ1-2, the complete variable domain reads GAGVSQSPRYKVTKRGQDVALRCDPISGHVSLYWYRQALGQGPEFLTYFNYEAQQDKSGLPNDRFSAERPEGSISTLTIQRTEQRDSAMYRCASSATAGGVGSGYTFGSGTRLTVV.

This clonotype was recorded many times. This chain joins TRBV20-1 and TRBJ1-5, with unresolved D. The CDR3 runs 15 residues. Germline lookup yields CDR1 DFQATT and CDR2 SNEGSKA (reference sequence). Trimming stripped 0 bases from V and 7 bases from J, with 16 bases between. The CDR3 DNA reads as TGCAGTGCTAGAGACATGAGGGAGGCGGGCCAGCCCCAGCATTTT. Translation gives CSARDMREAGQPQHF.

The table lists this clonotype with a few counts. This chain joins TRBV28 and TRBJ2-5; no definite D call. The V end was cut by 6 bases, the J end by 7 bases, with 15 bases between. Germline V gene sequence: CDR1 MDHEN, CDR2 SYDVKM. CDR3 length equals 13 residues. CDR3 nucleotide sequence: TGTGCCAGCAGCCAACTGCGCGCCGGGACCCAGTACTTC. As protein: CASSQLRAGTQYF.

This clonotype has a count of ten or more. The chain joins TRBV29-1 to TRBJ2-1, with D unclear. This CDR3 contains 16 residues. The V end lost 5 bases, the J end lost 0 bases, and 17 bases lay between the germline ends. The germline V gene encodes CDR1 SQVTM and CDR2 ANQGSEA. The CDR3 DNA reads as TGCAGCGTTAGAAGTGAACTAACTATCTCCTACAATGAGCAGTTCTTC. This translates into CSVRSELTISYNEQFF.

This clonotype was detected only a few times. The chain recombines TRBV5-4 with TRBJ2-3, with 13 positions matching TRBD2. CDR1 SGHNT and CDR2 YYREEE come from the germline V gene (reference sequence). The CDR3 is 17 amino acids. V was clipped by 6 bases and J by 3 bases; unmatched bases: 10. In DNA form, the CDR3 reads TGTGCCAGCACCCGGAGGACTAGCGGGAGTGGGACAGATACGCAGTATTTT. It translates to CASTRRTSGSGTDTQYF. The full variable domain, in which reference TRBV5-4 and TRBJ2-3 provide the parts outside the CDR3, is ETGVTQSPTHLIKTRGQQVTLRCSSQSGHNTVSWYQQALGQGPQFIFQYYREEENGRGNFPPRFSGLQFPNYSSELNVNALELDDSALYLCASTRRTSGSGTDTQYFGPGTRLTVL.